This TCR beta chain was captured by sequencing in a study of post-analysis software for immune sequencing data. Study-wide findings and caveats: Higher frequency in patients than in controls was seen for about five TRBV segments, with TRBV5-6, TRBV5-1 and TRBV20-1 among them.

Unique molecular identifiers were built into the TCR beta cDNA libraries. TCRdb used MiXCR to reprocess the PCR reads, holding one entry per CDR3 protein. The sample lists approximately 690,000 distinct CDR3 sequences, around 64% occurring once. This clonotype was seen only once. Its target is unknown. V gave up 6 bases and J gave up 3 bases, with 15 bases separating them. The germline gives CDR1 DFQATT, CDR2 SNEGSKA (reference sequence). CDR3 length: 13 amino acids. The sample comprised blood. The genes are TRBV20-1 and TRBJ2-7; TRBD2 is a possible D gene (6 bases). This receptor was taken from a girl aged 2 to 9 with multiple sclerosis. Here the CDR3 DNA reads TGCAGTGCCCTGCTAGCGACAAGCTACGAGCAGTACTTC. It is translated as CSALLATSYEQYF.